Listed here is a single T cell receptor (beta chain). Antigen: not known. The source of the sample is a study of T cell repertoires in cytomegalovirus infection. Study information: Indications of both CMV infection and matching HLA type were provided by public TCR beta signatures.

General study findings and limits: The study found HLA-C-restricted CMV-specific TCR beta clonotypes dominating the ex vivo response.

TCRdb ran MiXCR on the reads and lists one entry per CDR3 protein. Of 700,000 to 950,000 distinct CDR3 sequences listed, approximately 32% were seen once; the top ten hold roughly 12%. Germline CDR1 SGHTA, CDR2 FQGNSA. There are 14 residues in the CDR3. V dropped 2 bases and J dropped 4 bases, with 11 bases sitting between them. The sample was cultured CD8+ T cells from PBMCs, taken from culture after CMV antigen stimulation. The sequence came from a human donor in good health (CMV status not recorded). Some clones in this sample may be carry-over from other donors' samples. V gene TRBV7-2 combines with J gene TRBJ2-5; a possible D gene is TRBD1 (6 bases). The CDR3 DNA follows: TGTGCCAGCAGCTTAAGGACAGTTGTAGAGACCCAGTACTTC. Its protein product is CASSLRTVVETQYF.